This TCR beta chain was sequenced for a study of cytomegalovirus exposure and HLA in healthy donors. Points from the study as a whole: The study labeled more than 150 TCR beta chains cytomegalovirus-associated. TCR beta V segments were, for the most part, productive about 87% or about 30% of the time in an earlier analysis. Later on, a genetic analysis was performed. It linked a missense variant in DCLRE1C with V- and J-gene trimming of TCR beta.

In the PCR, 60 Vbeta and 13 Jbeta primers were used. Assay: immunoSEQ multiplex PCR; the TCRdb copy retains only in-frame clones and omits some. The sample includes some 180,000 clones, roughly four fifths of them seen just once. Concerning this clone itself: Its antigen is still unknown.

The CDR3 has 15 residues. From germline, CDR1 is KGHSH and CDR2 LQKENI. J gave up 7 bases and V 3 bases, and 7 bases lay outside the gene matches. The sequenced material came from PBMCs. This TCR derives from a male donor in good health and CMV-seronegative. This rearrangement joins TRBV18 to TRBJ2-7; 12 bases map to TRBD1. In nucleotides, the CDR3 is TGTGCCAGCTCACCGGGACAGGGGGCACGCCTAGAGCAGTACTTC. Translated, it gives CASSPGQGARLEQYF.